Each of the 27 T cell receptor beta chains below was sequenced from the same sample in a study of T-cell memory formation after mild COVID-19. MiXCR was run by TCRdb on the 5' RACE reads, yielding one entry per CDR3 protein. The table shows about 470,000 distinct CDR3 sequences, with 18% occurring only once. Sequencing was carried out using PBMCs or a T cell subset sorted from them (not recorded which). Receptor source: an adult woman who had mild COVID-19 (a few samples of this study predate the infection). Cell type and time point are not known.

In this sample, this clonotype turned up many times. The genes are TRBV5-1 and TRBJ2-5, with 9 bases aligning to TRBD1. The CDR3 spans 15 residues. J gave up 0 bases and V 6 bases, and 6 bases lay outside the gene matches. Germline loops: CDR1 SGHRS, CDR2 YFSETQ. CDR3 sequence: CASKAGTGYQETQYF. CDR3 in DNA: TGCGCCAGCAAGGCCGGGACAGGGTACCAAGAGACCCAGTACTTC. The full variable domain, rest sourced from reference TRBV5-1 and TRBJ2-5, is KAGVTQTPRYLIKTRGQQVTLSCSPISGHRSVSWYQQTPGQGLQFLFEYFSETQRNKGNFPGRFSGRQFSNSRSEMNVSTLELGDSALYLCASKAGTGYQETQYFGPGTRLLVL.

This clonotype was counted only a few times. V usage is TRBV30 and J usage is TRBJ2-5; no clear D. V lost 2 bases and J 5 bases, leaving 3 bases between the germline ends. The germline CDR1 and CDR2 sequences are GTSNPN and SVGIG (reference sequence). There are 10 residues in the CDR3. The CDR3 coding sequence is TGTGCCTGGAGTTCCGAGACCCAGTACTTC. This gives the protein CAWSSETQYF.

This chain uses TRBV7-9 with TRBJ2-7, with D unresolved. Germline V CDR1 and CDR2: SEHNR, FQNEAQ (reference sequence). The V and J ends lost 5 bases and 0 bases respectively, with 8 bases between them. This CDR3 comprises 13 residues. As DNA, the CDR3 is TGTGCCAGCAGCAGAGCCAGCTCCTACGAGCAGTACTTC. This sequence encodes CASSRASSYEQYF.

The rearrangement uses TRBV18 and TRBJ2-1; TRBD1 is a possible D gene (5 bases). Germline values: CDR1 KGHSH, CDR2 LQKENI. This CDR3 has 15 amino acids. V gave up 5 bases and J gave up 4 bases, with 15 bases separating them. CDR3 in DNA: TGTGCCAGCTCAGAGATTTCAGGGTTTTACAATGAGCAGTTCTTC. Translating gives CASSEISGFYNEQFF.

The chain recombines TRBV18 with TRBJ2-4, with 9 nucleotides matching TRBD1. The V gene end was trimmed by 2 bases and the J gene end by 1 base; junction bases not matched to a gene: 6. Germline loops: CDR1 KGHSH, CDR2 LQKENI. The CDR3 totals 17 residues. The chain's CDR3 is CASSPDRGDEAKNIQYF. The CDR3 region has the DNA TGTGCCAGCTCACCAGACAGGGGGGATGAGGCCAAAAACATTCAGTACTTC.

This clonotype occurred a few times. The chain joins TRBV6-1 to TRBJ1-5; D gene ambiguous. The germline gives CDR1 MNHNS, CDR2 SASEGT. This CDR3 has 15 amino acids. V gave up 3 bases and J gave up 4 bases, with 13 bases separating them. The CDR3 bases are TGTGCCAGCAGTGATCCTAGGCCGGGGAATCAGCCCCAGCATTTT. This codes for CASSDPRPGNQPQHF.

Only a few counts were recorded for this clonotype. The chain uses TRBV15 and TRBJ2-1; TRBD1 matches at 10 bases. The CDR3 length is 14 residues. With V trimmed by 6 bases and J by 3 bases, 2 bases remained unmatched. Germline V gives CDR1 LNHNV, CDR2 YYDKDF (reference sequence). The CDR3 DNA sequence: TGTGCCACCAGGGGGACAGGGGTCTACAATGAGCAGTTCTTC. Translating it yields CATRGTGVYNEQFF.

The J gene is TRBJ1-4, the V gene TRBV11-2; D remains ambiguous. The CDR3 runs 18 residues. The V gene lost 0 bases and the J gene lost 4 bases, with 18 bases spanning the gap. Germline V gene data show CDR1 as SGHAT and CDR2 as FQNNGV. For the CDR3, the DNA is TGTGCCAGCAGCTTAGATCATAGAGGGCCCACGGGTAATGAAAAACTGTTTTTT. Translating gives CASSLDHRGPTGNEKLFF.

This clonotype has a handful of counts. The CDR3 protein is CASRLGGDTQYF. The CDR3, as DNA: TGTGCCAGCAGACTAGGAGGGGATACGCAGTATTTT. The chain recombines TRBV3-1 with TRBJ2-3, with D tentatively TRBD2 (6 bases). The V gene lost 6 bases and the J gene lost 6 bases, with 10 bases spanning the gap. The CDR3 consists of 12 residues. Germline V gene data show CDR1 as LGHDT and CDR2 as YNNKEL (reference sequence).

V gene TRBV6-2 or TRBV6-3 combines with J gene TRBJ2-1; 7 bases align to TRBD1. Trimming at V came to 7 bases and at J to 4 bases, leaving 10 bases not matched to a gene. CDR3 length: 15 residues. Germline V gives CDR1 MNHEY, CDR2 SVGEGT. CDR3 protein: CASTLLRDRYNEQFF. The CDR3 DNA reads TGTGCCAGCACCCTCCTCCGGGACAGATACAATGAGCAGTTCTTC.

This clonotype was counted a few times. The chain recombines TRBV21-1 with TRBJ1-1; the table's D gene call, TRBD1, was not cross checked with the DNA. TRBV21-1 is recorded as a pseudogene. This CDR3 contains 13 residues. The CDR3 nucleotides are TGTGCCAGCCCCGGGACAGGGAGGACTGAAGCTTTCTTT. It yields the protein CASPGTGRTEAFF.

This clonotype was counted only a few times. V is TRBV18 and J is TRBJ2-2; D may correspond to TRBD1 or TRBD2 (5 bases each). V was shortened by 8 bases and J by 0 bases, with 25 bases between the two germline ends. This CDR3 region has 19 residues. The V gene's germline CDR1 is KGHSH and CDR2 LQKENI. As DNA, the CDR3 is TGTGCCAGCCCCCGGGACCTCTCATTCCCCCATCCGAACACCGGGGAGCTGTTTTTT. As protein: CASPRDLSFPHPNTGELFF.

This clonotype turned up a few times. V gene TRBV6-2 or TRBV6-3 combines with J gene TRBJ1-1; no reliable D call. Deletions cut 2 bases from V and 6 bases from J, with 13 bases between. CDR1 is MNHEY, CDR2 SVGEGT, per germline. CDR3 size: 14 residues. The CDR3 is CASSYPGRVAEAFF. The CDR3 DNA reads TGTGCCAGCAGTTACCCGGGGAGGGTAGCTGAAGCTTTCTTT.

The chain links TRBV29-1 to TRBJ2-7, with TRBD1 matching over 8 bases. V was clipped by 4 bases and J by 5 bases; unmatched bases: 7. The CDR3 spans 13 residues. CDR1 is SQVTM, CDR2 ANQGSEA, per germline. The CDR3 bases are TGCAGCGTTGCCCGCGACAGGGGCGACGAGCAGTACTTC. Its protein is CSVARDRGDEQYF.

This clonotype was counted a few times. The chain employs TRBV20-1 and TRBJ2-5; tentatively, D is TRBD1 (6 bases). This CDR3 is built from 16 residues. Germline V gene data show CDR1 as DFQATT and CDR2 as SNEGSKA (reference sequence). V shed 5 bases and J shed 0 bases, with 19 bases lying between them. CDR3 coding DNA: TGCAGTGCTCTACTACCAGGGGATCTGTACCAAGAGACCCAGTACTTC. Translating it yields CSALLPGDLYQETQYF.

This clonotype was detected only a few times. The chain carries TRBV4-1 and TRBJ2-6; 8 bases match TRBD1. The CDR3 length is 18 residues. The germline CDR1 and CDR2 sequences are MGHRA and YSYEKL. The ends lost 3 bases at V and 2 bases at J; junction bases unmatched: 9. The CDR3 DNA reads TGCGCCAGCAGCCAGGATGGGCAGGGGGCAGCTGGGGCCAACGTCCTGACTTTC. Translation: CASSQDGQGAAGANVLTF.

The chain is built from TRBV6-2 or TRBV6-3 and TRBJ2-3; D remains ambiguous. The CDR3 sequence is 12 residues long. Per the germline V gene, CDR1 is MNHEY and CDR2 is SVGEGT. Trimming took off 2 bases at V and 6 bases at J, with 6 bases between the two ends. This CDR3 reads CASSYAPDTQYF. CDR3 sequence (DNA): TGTGCCAGCAGTTACGCCCCGGATACGCAGTATTTT.

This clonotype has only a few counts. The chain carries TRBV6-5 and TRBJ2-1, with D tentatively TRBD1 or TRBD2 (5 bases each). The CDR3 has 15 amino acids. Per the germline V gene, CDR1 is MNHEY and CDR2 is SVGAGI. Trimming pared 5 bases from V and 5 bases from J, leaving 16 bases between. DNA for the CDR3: TGTGCCAGCAGTCGACCCGGGACCCGGAACAATGAGCAGTTCTTC. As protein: CASSRPGTRNNEQFF.

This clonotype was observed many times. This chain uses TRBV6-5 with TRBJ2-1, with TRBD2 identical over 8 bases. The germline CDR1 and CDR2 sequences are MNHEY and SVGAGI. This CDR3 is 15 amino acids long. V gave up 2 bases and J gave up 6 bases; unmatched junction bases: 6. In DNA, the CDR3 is TGTGCCAGCAGTTACCGAAGACTAGCGAGCAATGAGCAGTTCTTC. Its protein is CASSYRRLASNEQFF.

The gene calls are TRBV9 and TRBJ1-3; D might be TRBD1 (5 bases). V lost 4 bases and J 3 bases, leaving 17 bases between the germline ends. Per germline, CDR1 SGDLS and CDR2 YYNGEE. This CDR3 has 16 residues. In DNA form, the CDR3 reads TGTGCCAGCAGCCCCCGGGACCTTTTGGTTGGAAACACCATATATTTT. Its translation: CASSPRDLLVGNTIYF.

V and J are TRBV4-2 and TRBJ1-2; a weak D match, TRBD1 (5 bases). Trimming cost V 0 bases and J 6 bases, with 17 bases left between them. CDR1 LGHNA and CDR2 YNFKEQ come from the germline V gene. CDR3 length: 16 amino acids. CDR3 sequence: CASSQDLSGRGHGYTF. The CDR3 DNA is TGTGCCAGCAGCCAAGATCTATCGGGAAGGGGTCATGGCTACACCTTC.

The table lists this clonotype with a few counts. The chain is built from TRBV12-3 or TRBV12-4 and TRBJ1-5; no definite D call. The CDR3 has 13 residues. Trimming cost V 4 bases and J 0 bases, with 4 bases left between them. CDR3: CASSSFSNQPQHF. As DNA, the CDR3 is TGTGCCAGCAGTTCCTTTAGCAATCAGCCCCAGCATTTT.

CDR3 protein: CATSSGRGTSGANVLTF. The CDR3 coding sequence is TGTGCCACCAGCAGTGGTCGGGGTACCTCTGGGGCCAACGTCCTGACTTTC. The chain has TRBV15 and TRBJ2-6; TRBD2 might be the D (5 bases). The V gene lost 3 bases and the J gene lost 0 bases, with 12 bases spanning the gap. Germline CDR1 LNHNV, CDR2 YYDKDF (reference sequence). This CDR3 has 17 residues.

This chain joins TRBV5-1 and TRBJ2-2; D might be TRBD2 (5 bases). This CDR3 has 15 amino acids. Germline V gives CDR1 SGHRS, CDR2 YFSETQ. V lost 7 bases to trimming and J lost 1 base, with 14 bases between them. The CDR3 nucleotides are TGCGCCAGCGGAGGAGAGGCCGGGAACACCGGGGAGCTGTTTTTT. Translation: CASGGEAGNTGELFF. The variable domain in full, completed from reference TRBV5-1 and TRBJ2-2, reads KAGVTQTPRYLIKTRGQQVTLSCSPISGHRSVSWYQQTPGQGLQFLFEYFSETQRNKGNFPGRFSGRQFSNSRSEMNVSTLELGDSALYLCASGGEAGNTGELFFGEGSRLTVL.

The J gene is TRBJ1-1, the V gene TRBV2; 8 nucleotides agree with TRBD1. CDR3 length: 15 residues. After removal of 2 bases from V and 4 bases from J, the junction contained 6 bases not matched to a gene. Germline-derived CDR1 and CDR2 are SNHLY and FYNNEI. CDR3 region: CASSERGQGATEAFF. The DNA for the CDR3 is TGTGCCAGCAGTGAAAGAGGCCAGGGGGCCACTGAAGCTTTCTTT.

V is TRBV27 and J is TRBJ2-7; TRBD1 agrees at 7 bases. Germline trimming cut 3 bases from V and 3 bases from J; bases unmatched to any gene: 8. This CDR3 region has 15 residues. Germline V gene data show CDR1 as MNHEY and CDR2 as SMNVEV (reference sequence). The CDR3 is CASSFYTGVGYEQYF. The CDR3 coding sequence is TGTGCCAGCAGTTTTTACACAGGGGTCGGCTACGAGCAGTACTTC.

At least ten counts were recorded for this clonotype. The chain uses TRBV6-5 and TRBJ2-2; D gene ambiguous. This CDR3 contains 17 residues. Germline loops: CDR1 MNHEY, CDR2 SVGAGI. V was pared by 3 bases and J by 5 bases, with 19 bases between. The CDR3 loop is CASSYHYPSVGTGELFF. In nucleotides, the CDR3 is TGTGCCAGCAGTTATCACTACCCGAGTGTCGGGACCGGGGAGCTGTTTTTT.